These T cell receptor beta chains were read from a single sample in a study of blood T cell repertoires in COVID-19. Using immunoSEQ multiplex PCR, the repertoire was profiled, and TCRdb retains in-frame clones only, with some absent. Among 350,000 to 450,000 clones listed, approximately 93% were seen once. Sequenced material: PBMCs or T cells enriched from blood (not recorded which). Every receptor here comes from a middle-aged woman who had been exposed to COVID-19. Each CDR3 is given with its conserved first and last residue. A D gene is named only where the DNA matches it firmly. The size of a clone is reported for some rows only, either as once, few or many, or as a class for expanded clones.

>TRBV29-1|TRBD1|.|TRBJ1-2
CSVSPPDRGHNYGYTF
TGCAGCGTGAGCCCCCCGGACAGGGGCCATAACTATGGCTACACCTTC
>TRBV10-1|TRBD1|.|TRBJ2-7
CASSEAIQGSDEQYF
TGCGCCAGCAGTGAGGCGATACAGGGGTCGGACGAGCAGTACTTC
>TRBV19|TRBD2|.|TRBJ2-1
CASSRTSGEANEQFF
TGTGCCAGTAGTCGTACTAGCGGGGAAGCCAATGAGCAGTTCTTC
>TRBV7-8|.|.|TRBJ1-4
CASSLARRRATNEKLFF
TGTGCCAGCAGCTTAGCGCGTCGTCGGGCAACTAATGAAAAACTGTTTTTT
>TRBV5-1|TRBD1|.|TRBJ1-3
CASATDRASGNTIYF
TGCGCCAGCGCCACAGACAGGGCGTCCGGAAACACCATATATTTT
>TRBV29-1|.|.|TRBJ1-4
CSVPARNEKLFF
TGCAGCGTTCCGGCCAGGAATGAAAAACTGTTTTTT
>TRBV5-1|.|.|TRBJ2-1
CASSRDLVTIF
TGCGCCAGCAGCCGAGATCTAGTTACGATCTTC
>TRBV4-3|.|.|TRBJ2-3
CASSQGWAGTQYF
TGCGCCAGCAGCCAAGGGTGGGCTGGTACGCAGTATTTT
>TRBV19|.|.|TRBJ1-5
CASSRWGDFGLNNQPQHF
TGTGCCAGTAGTAGGTGGGGGGATTTTGGATTAAACAATCAGCCCCAGCATTTT
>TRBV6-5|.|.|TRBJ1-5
CASSYSPSEGVPQHF
TGTGCCAGCAGTTACAGCCCTTCCGAGGGTGTGCCCCAGCATTTT
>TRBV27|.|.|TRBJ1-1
CASSLLGATEAFF
TGTGCCAGCAGTTTATTGGGGGCGACTGAAGCTTTCTTT
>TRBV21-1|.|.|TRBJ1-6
CASSSQGQARSPLHF
TGTGCCAGCAGCTCGCAAGGACAGGCACGATCACCCCTCCACTTT
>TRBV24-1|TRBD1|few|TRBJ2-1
CATSDITGGSYNEQFF
TGTGCCACCAGTGATATTACAGGGGGCTCCTACAATGAGCAGTTCTTC
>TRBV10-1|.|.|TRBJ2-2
CASSERRGNTGELFF
TGCGCCAGCAGTGAGCGGAGGGGTAACACCGGGGAGCTGTTTTTT
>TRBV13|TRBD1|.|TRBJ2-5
CASSETGGETQYF
TGTGCCAGCAGCGAGACAGGGGGGGAGACCCAGTACTTC
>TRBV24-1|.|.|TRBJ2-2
CATSDSGHPFGGELFF
TGTGCCACCAGTGATTCGGGACACCCGTTTGGCGGGGAGCTGTTTTTT
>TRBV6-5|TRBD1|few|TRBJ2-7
CASRQTGLNRYEQYF
TGTGCCAGCAGACAGACAGGGCTAAACCGCTACGAGCAGTACTTC
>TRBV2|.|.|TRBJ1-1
CASSASGTLINTEAFF
TGTGCCAGCAGTGCCTCCGGGACATTGATCAACACTGAAGCTTTCTTT
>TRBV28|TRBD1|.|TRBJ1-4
CASSLLSGGGGDEKLFF
TGTGCCAGCAGTTTATTGTCAGGGGGCGGCGGTGATGAAAAACTGTTTTTT
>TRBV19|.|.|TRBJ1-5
CATHRGLRYSNQPQHF
TGTGCCACCCACCGAGGGCTACGGTATAGCAATCAGCCCCAGCATTTT
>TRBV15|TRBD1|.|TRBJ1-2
CATSRSGQGLANYGYTF
TGTGCCACCAGCAGGTCGGGACAGGGCTTAGCTAACTATGGCTACACCTTC
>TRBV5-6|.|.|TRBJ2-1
CASSFSVRGYDNEQFF
TGTGCCAGCAGCTTCAGTGTCAGGGGATACGACAATGAGCAGTTCTTC
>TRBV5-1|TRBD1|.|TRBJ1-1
CASSLGGTGLKTEAFF
TGCGCCAGCAGCTTGGGCGGGACAGGGTTGAAGACTGAAGCTTTCTTT
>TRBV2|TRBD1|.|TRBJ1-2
CASSEAGTDYGYTF
TGTGCCAGCAGTGAGGCCGGGACAGACTATGGCTACACCTTC